These 14 T cell receptor beta chains originate from one sample sequenced in a study of cytomegalovirus exposure and HLA in healthy donors. Primers: 60 Vbeta forward and 13 Jbeta reverse. This table comes from immunoSEQ multiplex PCR, and its TCRdb copy is limited to in-frame clones, with some not included. Found here are about 120,000 clones, approximately 76% of them singletons; the top ten hold around 30%. The sample comprised PBMCs. The receptors originated from a man in his 60s in good health and CMV-seropositive.

CDR3 sequence: CAIQGSNEKLFF. CDR3 nucleotides: TGTGCCATACAGGGTTCTAATGAAAAACTGTTTTTT. The chain has TRBV28 and TRBJ1-4; D possibly corresponds to TRBD1 (6 bases). CDR3 size: 12 residues. Looked up from germline, CDR1 is MDHEN and CDR2 is SYDVKM. Trimming removed 10 bases at V and 3 bases at J, with 9 bases between.

The chain joins TRBV7-9 to TRBJ1-2, with unresolved D. V lost 5 bases and J lost 5, with 24 bases in between. The CDR3 extends over 17 amino acids. Germline lookup yields CDR1 SEHNR and CDR2 FQNEAQ (reference sequence). The CDR3 region is CASSRAGSPAGFYGYTF. The CDR3 DNA sequence: TGTGCCAGCAGCCGGGCGGGCAGCCCGGCGGGGTTTTATGGCTACACCTTC.

V usage is TRBV7-3 and J usage is TRBJ2-6; no clear D gene. Germline CDR1 and CDR2: SGHTA and FQGTGA. V was trimmed by 1 base and J by 4 bases, leaving 14 bases between them. This CDR3 spans 17 amino acids. The CDR3 spells CASSLSSSRAGANVLTF. In DNA form, the CDR3 reads TGTGCCAGCAGCTTAAGTTCCTCCAGAGCGGGGGCCAACGTCCTGACTTTC.

CDR3 region: CAITATSGSNTGELFF. The DNA of the CDR3 is TGTGCCATCACCGCGACTAGCGGCTCAAACACCGGGGAGCTGTTTTTT. The V call is TRBV10-3, the J call TRBJ2-2, with 9 nucleotides matching TRBD2. CDR1 and CDR2 from the germline V gene are ENHRY and SYGVKD. The CDR3 spans 16 residues. Trimming cost V 7 bases and J 2 bases; bases outside gene matches: 8.

The rearrangement uses TRBV6-5 and TRBJ2-1, with D possibly matching TRBD2 (5 bases). CDR1 is MNHEY and CDR2 is SVGAGI in the germline V gene. The CDR3 totals 13 residues. With 4 bases removed from V and 5 bases from J, the gap between germline ends came to 9 bases. This chain's CDR3 is CASSSDYNNEQFF. CDR3 DNA sequence: TGTGCCAGCAGTTCTGACTATAACAATGAGCAGTTCTTC.

The chain is built from TRBV27 and TRBJ1-2; D not resolved. This CDR3 contains 14 residues. Looked up from germline, CDR1 is MNHEY and CDR2 is SMNVEV (reference sequence). V was clipped by 5 bases and J by 1 base, with 11 bases between them. CDR3 residues: CASSLDGDNYGYTF. The CDR3 nucleotides read TGTGCCAGCAGTCTCGACGGGGATAACTATGGCTACACCTTC.

The V and J genes are TRBV6-5 and TRBJ1-2; D is uncertain. CDR3 size: 13 residues. Trimming removed 4 bases from V and 8 bases from J, with 14 bases in between. CDR1 is MNHEY, CDR2 SVGAGI, per germline. CDR3 sequence: CASSLVRSRGYTF. CDR3 in DNA: TGTGCCAGCAGTTTGGTCCGGTCTCGGGGCTACACCTTC.

This clone has only a few counts. Mismatch with germline at one junction end may stem from a read error. V is TRBV5-6 and J is TRBJ1-1; D is possibly TRBD1 (5 bases). This CDR3 spans 15 amino acids. Germline assignment: CDR1 SGHDT and CDR2 YYEEEE. The CDR3 region has the DNA TGTGCCAGCAACTTGGGGACGGGGGAAGGGACTGAAGCTTTCTTT. Translating it yields CASNLGTGEGTEAFF.

The V call is TRBV14, the J call TRBJ1-4; 7 bases map to TRBD1. Germline lookup yields CDR1 SGHDN and CDR2 FVKESK. The V gene end was trimmed by 4 bases and the J gene end by 7 bases; junction bases not matched to a gene: 9. The CDR3 sequence is 15 residues long. The CDR3 loop is CASSPTGTVSEKLFF. Here the CDR3 DNA reads TGTGCCAGCAGCCCGACCGGGACAGTATCTGAAAAACTGTTTTTT.

This sequence joins TRBV21-1 and TRBJ1-1; no check of the table's D call, TRBD1, against the DNA was made. TRBV21-1 is a documented pseudogene. The CDR3 totals 17 residues. The CDR3 DNA follows: TGTGCCAGCAATTCTCTTCCGGGACAGGGGGGTAACACTGAAGCTTTCTTT. Encoded protein: CASNSLPGQGGNTEAFF.

The chain combines TRBV10-3 with TRBJ1-5, with 10 bases aligning to TRBD1. Germline V CDR1 and CDR2: ENHRY, SYGVKD. V trimming: 4 bases; J trimming: 2 bases; junction bases outside the gene matches: 5. The length of the CDR3 is 16 residues. The CDR3 region is CAISVSGTGGNQPQHF. For the CDR3, the DNA is TGTGCCATCAGTGTTTCCGGGACAGGGGGCAATCAGCCCCAGCATTTT.

The chain employs TRBV18 and TRBJ2-7; D remains ambiguous. CDR3 length: 12 amino acids. Germline CDR1 is KGHSH and CDR2 is LQKENI. V was shortened by 3 bases and J by 8 bases, with 11 bases between the two germline ends. CDR3 protein: CASSPEAVQQYF. Written as DNA, the CDR3 is TGTGCCAGCTCACCCGAGGCTGTACAGCAGTACTTC. The variable domain in full, with the rest retrieved from reference TRBV18 and TRBJ2-7, is NAGVMQNPRHLVRRRGQEARLRCSPMKGHSHVYWYRQLPEEGLKFMVYLQKENIIDESGMPKERFSAEFPKEGPSILRIQQVVRGDSAAYFCASSPEAVQQYFGPGTRLTVT.

The V and J genes are TRBV2 and TRBJ1-6, with TRBD1 as a possible D gene (6 bases). Between the trimmed V and J ends, which lost 5 bases and 1 base, there was a span of 12 bases. The CDR3 has 16 residues. Germline CDR1 and CDR2: SNHLY and FYNNEI. The CDR3, as DNA: TGTGCCAGCAGTCTACAGGGAAGGTCCTATAATTCACCCCTCCACTTT. The encoded protein is CASSLQGRSYNSPLHF. The full variable domain, its missing parts supplied by reference TRBV2 and TRBJ1-6, is EPEVTQTPSHQVTQMGQEVILRCVPISNHLYFYWYRQILGQKVEFLVSFYNNEISEKSEIFDDQFSVERPDGSNFTLKIRSTKLEDSAMYFCASSLQGRSYNSPLHFGNGTRLTVT.

The rearrangement links TRBV4-2 to TRBJ2-5; a weak D match, TRBD1 (5 bases). Per germline, CDR1 LGHNA and CDR2 YNFKEQ. This CDR3 contains 15 residues. Trimming took 0 bases from V and 11 from J, leaving 19 bases between them. CDR3 coding DNA: TGTGCCAGCAGCCAAGATAGGATAGGGGCGCGAGAGCAGTACTTC. This translates into CASSQDRIGAREQYF.